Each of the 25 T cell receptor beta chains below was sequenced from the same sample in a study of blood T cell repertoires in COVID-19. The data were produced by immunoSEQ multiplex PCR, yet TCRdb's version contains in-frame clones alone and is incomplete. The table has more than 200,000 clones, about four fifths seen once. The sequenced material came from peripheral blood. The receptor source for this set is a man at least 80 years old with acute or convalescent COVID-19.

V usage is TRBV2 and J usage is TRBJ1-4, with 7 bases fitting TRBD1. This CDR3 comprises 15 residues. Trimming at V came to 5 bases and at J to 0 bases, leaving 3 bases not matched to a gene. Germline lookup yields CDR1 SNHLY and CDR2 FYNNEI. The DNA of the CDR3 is TGTGCCAGCAGTAACACAGGGGCAACTAATGAAAAACTGTTTTTT. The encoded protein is CASSNTGATNEKLFF.

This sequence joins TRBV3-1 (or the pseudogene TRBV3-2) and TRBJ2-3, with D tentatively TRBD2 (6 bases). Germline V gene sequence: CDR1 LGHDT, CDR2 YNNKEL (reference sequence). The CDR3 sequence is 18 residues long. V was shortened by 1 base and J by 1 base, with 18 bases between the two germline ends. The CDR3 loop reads CASSQVLLTRRGTDTQYF. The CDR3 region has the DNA TGTGCCAGCAGCCAAGTACTACTGACTAGGCGGGGCACAGATACGCAGTATTTT.

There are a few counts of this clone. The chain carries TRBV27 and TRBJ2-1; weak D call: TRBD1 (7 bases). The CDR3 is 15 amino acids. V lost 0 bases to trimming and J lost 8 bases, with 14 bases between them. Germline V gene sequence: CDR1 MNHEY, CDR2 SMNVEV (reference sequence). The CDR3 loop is CASSLSQGGFDEQFF. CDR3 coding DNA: TGTGCCAGCAGTTTATCCCAGGGGGGTTTCGATGAGCAGTTCTTC.

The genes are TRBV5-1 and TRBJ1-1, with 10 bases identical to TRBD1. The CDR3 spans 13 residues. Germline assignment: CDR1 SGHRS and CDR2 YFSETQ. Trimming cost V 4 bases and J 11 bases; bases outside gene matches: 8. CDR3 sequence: CASSAGTGERAFF. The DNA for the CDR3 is TGCGCCAGCAGCGCCGGGACAGGGGAAAGGGCTTTCTTT.

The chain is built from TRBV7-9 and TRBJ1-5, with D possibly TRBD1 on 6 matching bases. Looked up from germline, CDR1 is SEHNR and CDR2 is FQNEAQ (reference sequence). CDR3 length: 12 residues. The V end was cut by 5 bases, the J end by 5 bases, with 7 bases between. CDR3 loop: CASSRQDQPQHF. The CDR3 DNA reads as TGTGCCAGCAGCCGACAGGATCAGCCCCAGCATTTT.

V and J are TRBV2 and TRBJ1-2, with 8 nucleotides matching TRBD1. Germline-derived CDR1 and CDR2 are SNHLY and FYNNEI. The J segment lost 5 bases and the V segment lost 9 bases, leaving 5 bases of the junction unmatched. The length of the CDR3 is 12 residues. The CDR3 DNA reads TGTGCCAGTGCACAGGGGGGGTATGGCTACACCTTC. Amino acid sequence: CASAQGGYGYTF.

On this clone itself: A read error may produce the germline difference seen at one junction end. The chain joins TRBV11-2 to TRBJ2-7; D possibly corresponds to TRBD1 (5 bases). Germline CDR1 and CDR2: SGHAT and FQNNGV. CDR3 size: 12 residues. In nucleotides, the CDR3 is TGTGCCAGCAGCTCCAGACAGTACGGGCAGTACTTC. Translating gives CASSSRQYGQYF.

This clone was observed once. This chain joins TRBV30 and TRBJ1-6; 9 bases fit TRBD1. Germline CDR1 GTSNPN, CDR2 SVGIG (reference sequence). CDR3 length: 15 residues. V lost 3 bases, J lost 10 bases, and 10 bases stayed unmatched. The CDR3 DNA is TGTGCCTGGAGCATGGGGACAGGGAGTACGTCACCCCTCCACTTT. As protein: CAWSMGTGSTSPLHF. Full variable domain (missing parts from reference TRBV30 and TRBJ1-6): SQTIHQWPATLVQPVGSPLSLECTVEGTSNPNLYWYRQAAGRGLQLLFYSVGIGQISSEVPQNLSASRPQDRQFILSSKKLLLSDSGFYLCAWSMGTGSTSPLHFGNGTRLTVT.

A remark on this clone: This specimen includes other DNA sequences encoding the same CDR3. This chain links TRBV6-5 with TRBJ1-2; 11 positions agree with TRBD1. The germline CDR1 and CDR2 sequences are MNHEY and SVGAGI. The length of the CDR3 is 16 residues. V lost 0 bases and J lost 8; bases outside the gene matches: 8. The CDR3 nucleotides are TGTGCCAGCAGTTACTCGAGTCGGGGGACAGGGGGAGGCTACACCTTC. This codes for CASSYSSRGTGGGYTF.

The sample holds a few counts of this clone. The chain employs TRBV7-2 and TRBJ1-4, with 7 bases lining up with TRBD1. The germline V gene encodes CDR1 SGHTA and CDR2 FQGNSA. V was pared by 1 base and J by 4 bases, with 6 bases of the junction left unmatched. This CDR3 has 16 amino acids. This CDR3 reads CASSLGFGTVNEKLFF. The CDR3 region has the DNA TGTGCCAGCAGCTTAGGGTTTGGGACAGTTAATGAAAAACTGTTTTTT.

The DNA for the CDR3 is TGTGCCAGCAGCTCTGCCCTGGGGGGACGTGAAAAACTGTTTTTT. Translated, it gives CASSSALGGREKLFF. The J gene is TRBJ1-4, the V gene TRBV3-1 (or the pseudogene TRBV3-2); possible D gene TRBD1, 5 bases. Germline V gene sequence: CDR1 LGHDT, CDR2 YNNKEL (reference sequence). The V end lost 5 bases, the J end lost 7 bases, and 17 bases lay between the germline ends. The CDR3 length is 15 residues.

In DNA, the CDR3 is TGTGCCAGCAGCTTAGGTTCCAGGACTAGTTCTGCCGGGGAGCTGTTTTTT. The encoded protein is CASSLGSRTSSAGELFF. The chain employs TRBV7-9 and TRBJ2-2; 7 nucleotides align to TRBD2. CDR1 is SEHNR, CDR2 FQNEAQ, per germline (reference sequence). This CDR3 has 17 residues. J was trimmed by 6 bases and V by 1 base; bases with no gene match: 11.

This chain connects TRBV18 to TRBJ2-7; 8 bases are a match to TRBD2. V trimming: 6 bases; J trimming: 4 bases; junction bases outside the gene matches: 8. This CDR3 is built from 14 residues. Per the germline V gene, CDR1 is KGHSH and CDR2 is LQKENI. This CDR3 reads CASSSKGLGYEQYF. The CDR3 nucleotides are TGTGCCAGCTCTTCCAAGGGACTAGGTTACGAGCAGTACTTC.

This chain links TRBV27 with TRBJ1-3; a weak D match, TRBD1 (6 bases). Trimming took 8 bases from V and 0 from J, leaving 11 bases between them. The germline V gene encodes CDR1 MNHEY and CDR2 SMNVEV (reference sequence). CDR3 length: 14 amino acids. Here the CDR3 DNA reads TGTGCCAGCGCCGACAGGCCCTCTGGAAACACCATATATTTT. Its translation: CASADRPSGNTIYF.

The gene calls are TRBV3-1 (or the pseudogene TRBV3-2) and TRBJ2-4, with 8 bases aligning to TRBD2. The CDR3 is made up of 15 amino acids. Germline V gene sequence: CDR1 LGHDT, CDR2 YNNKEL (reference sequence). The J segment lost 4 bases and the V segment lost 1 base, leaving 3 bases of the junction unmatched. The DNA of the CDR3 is TGTGCCAGCAGCCAAGGTCCTAGCGGGAAAAACATTCAGTACTTC. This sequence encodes CASSQGPSGKNIQYF.

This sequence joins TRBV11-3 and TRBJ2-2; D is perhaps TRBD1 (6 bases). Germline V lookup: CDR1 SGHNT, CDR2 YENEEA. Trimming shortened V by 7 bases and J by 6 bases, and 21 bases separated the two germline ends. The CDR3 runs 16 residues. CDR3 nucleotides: TGTGCCAGCACCAAGGGTGTAGGCAGGGGTGCCGGGGAGCTGTTTTTT. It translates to CASTKGVGRGAGELFF.

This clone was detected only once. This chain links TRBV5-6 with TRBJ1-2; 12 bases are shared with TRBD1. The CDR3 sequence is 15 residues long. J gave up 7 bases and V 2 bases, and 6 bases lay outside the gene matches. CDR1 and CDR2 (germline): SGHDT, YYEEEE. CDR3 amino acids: CASSFRDRGRGGYTF. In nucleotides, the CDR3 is TGTGCCAGCAGCTTCCGGGACAGGGGGCGAGGTGGCTACACCTTC.

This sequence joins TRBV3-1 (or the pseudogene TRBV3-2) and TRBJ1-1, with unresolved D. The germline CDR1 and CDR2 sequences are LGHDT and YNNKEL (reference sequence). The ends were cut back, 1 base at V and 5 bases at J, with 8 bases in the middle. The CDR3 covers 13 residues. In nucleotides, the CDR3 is TGTGCCAGCAGCCAAGTTTGGGCAACTGAAGCTTTCTTT. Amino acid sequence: CASSQVWATEAFF.

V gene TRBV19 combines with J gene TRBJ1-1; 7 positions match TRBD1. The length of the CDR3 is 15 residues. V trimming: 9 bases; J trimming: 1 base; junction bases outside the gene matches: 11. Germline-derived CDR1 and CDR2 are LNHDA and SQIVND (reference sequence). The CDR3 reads CASQTGNTGNTEAFF. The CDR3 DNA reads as TGTGCCAGCCAGACAGGGAACACCGGGAACACTGAAGCTTTCTTT. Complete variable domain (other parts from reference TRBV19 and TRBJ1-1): DGGITQSPKYLFRKEGQNVTLSCEQNLNHDAMYWYRQDPGQGLRLIYYSQIVNDFQKGDIAEGYSVSREKKESFPLTVTSAQKNPTAFYLCASQTGNTGNTEAFFGQGTRLTVV.

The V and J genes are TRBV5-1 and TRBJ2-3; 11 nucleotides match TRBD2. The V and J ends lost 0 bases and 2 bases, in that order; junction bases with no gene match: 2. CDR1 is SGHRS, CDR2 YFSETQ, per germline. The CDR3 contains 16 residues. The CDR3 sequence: CASSLGTSGFTDTQYF. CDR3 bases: TGCGCCAGCAGCTTGGGGACTAGCGGGTTCACAGATACGCAGTATTTT.

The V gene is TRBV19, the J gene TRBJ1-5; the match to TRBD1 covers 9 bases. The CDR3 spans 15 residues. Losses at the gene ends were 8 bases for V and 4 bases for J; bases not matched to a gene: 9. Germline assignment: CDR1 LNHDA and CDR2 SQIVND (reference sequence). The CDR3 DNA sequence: TGTGCCAGTCAAAAGACAGGGGGAAGAAATCAGCCCCAGCATTTT. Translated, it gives CASQKTGGRNQPQHF.

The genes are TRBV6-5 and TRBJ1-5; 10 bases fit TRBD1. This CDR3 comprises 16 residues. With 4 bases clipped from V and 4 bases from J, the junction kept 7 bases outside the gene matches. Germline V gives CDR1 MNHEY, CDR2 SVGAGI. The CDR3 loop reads CASSFRDRGGNQPQHF. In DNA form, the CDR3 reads TGTGCCAGCAGTTTCCGGGACAGGGGTGGTAATCAGCCCCAGCATTTT.

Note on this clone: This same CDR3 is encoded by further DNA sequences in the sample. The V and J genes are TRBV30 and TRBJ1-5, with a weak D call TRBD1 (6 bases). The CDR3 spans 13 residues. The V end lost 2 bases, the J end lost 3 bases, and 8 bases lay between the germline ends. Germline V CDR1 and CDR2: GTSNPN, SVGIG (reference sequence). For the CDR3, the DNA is TGTGCCTGGAGTACAGGGTCCAATCAGCCCCAGCATTTT. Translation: CAWSTGSNQPQHF.

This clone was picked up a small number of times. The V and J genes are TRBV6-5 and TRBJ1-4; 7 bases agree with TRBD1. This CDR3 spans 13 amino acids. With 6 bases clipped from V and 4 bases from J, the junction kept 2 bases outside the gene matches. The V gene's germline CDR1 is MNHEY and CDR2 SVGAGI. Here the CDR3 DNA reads TGTGCCAGCAGCAGGGGGAGTAATGAAAAACTGTTTTTT. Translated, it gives CASSRGSNEKLFF.

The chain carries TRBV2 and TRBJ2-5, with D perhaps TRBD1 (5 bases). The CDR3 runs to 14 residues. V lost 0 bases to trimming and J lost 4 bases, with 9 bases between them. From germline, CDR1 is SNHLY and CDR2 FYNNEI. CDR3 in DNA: TGTGCCAGCAGTGAAGCGCTTCAGGGAGAGACCCAGTACTTC. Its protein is CASSEALQGETQYF.